The 5 T cell receptor beta chains given below trace back to one sample, sequenced in a study of tissue T cells after allogeneic stem cell transplantation. Time point specified: mouse harvest day 14 after allogeneic transplant. Mouse grafts combined 10^7 T-cell-depleted bone marrow cells with 10^6 splenic CD5+ T cells. Generated by immunoSEQ multiplex PCR, the TCRdb table keeps only in-frame clones and is missing some. The sample yields 2,500 to 3,500 clones, about 44% seen once. Specimen: gut tissue. These receptors were taken from a female BALB/c mouse given C57BL/6 T cells with graft-versus-host disease after an allogeneic hematopoietic cell transplant.

This clone was seen only a few times. The germline and genes are mouse ones. The CDR3 extends 1 residue past the end of the read, so its final part is completed from the germline J gene. The chain links TRBV2 to TRBJ2-7; D remains unclear. The CDR3 extends over 13 amino acids. CDR1 and CDR2 (germline): LGHNA, YSYQKL. The V gene lost 0 bases and the J gene lost 3 bases, with 6 bases spanning the gap. CDR3 bases read: TGTGCCAGCAGCCAAGATCACAGCTATGAACAGTAC. Residues: CASSQDHSYEQY. In full, the CDR3 is CASSQDHSYEQYF.

As regards this clone: Mouse names are used for the genes. This CDR3 reads CASWPGGREQYF. Partial CDR3 DNA: TGTGCCAGCTGGCCTGGGGGCCGGGAACAGTAC. The chain uses TRBV12-1 and TRBJ2-7, with D perhaps TRBD2 (7 bases). The observed sequence ends 1 residue before the CDR3 terminus, with the missing tail filled in from the germline J gene. This CDR3 comprises 12 residues. In germline, CDR1 is SGHSN, CDR2 HYEKVE. V dropped 5 bases and J dropped 7 bases, with 14 bases sitting between them.

This clone showed up just a few times. Each gene name is a mouse one. The read gets to within 1 residue of the CDR3 end, and the germline J gene fills in the rest. The chain uses TRBV12-1 and TRBJ2-7, with D perhaps TRBD2 (6 bases). The germline V gene encodes CDR1 SGHSN and CDR2 HYEKVE. The CDR3 contains 12 residues. Trimming took 4 bases from V and 4 from J, leaving 10 bases between them. The CDR3 loop is CASSLTGYEQYF. The sequenced CDR3 bases are TGTGCCAGCTCCCTAACTGGGTATGAACAGTAC.

About this clone itself: The germline and genes are mouse ones. The CDR3 goes on 1 residue after the read ends, and that part is filled in from the germline J gene. This sequence joins TRBV26 and TRBJ1-5; 10 bases map to TRBD1. Trimming at V came to 4 bases and at J to 2 bases, leaving 2 bases not matched to a gene. CDR1 KGHPV and CDR2 FQNQEV come from the germline V gene (reference sequence). The CDR3 covers 15 residues. The CDR3 spells CASSPGQGYNQAPLF. CDR3 bases read: TGTGCCAGCAGTCCGGGACAGGGGTACAACCAGGCTCCGCTT.

The sample holds a few counts of this clone. Here the gene names and germline are mouse. The read terminates 1 residue ahead of where the CDR3 ends, so the germline J gene completes it. This chain uses TRBV12-1 with TRBJ1-4; the D gene is possibly TRBD1 (6 bases). Germline CDR1 is SGHSN and CDR2 is HYEKVE. This CDR3 has 14 residues. With 1 base removed from V and 3 bases from J, the gap between germline ends came to 8 bases. Incomplete CDR3 DNA: TGTGCCAGCTCTCTTGGGACAACCAACGAAAGATTATTT. Translation gives CASSLGTTNERLF. The CDR3 in its entirety is CASSLGTTNERLFF.